The entry below describes one TCR beta chain. No antigen is known for it. TCRdb redid the calling of the 5' RACE reads with MiXCR, one entry per CDR3 protein. The sample lists hundreds of thousands of distinct CDR3 sequences, about 24% occurring once. The sample comes from a study of identical twins. Study results and limitations: There is a chance that invariant MAIT and iNKT cells partially muddied zero-insertion analyses.

This CDR3 is 12 amino acids long. Germline loops: CDR1 SGHRS, CDR2 YFSETQ. The V end lost 3 bases, the J end lost 9 bases, and 10 bases lay between the germline ends. This sample also appeared in a second study, on T cells expressing NK-cell markers. As reported in that work: The contribution of dominant NKG2C+ clonotypes to CD8+ T cells in a handful of donors was roughly 1.0-7.5%.

The chain links TRBV5-1 to TRBJ2-1; D is possibly TRBD2 (6 bases). This TCR was sampled from a woman between 18 and 29 years old in good health. The sequencing input was CD4+ T cells sorted from blood. For the CDR3, the DNA is TGCGCCAGCAGCTCCCAGGGAGGTGAGCAGTTCTTC. Residues: CASSSQGGEQFF. Combining the CDR3 with reference TRBV5-1 and TRBJ2-1 gives the whole variable domain KAGVTQTPRYLIKTRGQQVTLSCSPISGHRSVSWYQQTPGQGLQFLFEYFSETQRNKGNFPGRFSGRQFSNSRSEMNVSTLELGDSALYLCASSSQGGEQFFGPGTRLTVL.